The clone carrying this T cell receptor (beta chain) was picked up a small number of times. As yet, its antigen is unknown. Measured with immunoSEQ multiplex PCR; TCRdb has only the in-frame clones, and not every one. The table lists approximately 69,000 clones, roughly 80% of them singletons, with less than 7.5% in the top ten. These data come from a study of radiotherapy plus CTLA-4 blockade in lung cancer. The V end lost 10 bases, the J end lost 0 bases, and 15 bases lay between the germline ends. From germline, CDR1 is ENHRY and CDR2 SYGVKD. The length of the CDR3 is 15 residues. Findings and limits, study-wide: Clones derived from tumor TCRs expanded in blood after radiotherapy plus ipilimumab.

The TCR comes from a human donor with non-small cell lung cancer who had a complete response to radiotherapy plus ipilimumab. V and J are TRBV10-3 and TRBJ1-4; D unclear. Source: peripheral blood, taken from a patient treated with radiotherapy plus ipilimumab. The CDR3 region has the DNA TGTGCCACAAAGGGCCCTTCCTCAACTAATGAAAAACTGTTTTTT. It yields the protein CATKGPSSTNEKLFF.